The present TCR beta chain was sequenced within a study of blood T cells in healthy people across ages (dated by TCRdb to between 2015 and 2016). For context, the study as a whole: In model experiments, template switching captured roughly one uniquely barcoded TCR beta cDNA molecule for every two T cells. Using deep sequencing normalized with unique cDNA molecular identifiers, the study measured how TCR beta repertoire diversity changes with age. The donors were divided into four age groups: young (average approximately 16 years), middle-aged (under 40), aged (about 62) and long-lived (about 79). To avoid experimental bias, donors of different ages were spread randomly across the sequencing lanes. Two additional independent replicas of 1 million unique cDNA reads from the same blood draw were analyzed for two donors (one aged 18 to 30 and one aged 80 or older). What the study reported, not specific to this receptor: Observed TCR beta diversity correlated strongly with the percentage of naive T cells measured by flow cytometry. Observed TCR beta diversity per million T cells fell roughly linearly with age, and a significant reduction was already apparent by age about 36. Conclusive comparison of naive and antigen-experienced compartments was prevented by the profiling of bulk unsorted PBMCs. Because donor CMV infection status was unknown, age-related changes in expanded clonotypes were potentially confounded. Compared with the aged group, the long-lived group had more naive CD4+ T cells, fewer expanded clones and increased TCR diversity, a pattern suggesting age selection. Total diversity estimates from one million sequenced T cells were considered lower bounds and underestimates.

Libraries came from 5' RACE. Sequencing was performed on an Illumina HiSeq 2500. A second about 7 to 12 cycle PCR used a sample-barcoded 5' primer and a J-beta primer mix. Each TCR beta cDNA molecule received a unique molecular identifier from a template-switch 5' adaptor carrying 12 random nucleotides. At least 2.5 million CDR3-containing paired-end reads were obtained from each sample. First-strand cDNA synthesis was performed from all RNA using the Mint cDNA synthesis kit, with priming by a TRBC-specific oligonucleotide. After uracil-DNA glycosylase treatment, a first 18-cycle PCR used universal primers M1SS and BC2_uni_R on all cDNA. Turning to the authors' computational methods: For normalization, 1 million high-quality reads, each with a distinct molecular identifier, were randomly selected from each sample. Instead of being binned into consensus sequences, reads that shared molecular identifiers were thrown out. CDR3 identification, clonotype clustering and error correction used MiTCR with a Q25 quality threshold and the strictest error-elimination algorithm. Lower-bound total TCR beta diversity was estimated with a nonparametric unseen species model using Euler transformation. TCRdb ran its own pipeline on the public reads, namely fastp trimming at Q25 and MiXCR clone calling, and kept in-frame beta chains. Here each entry gathers all rows of one CDR3 protein and keeps the most common genes and DNA. V and J calls and clone size were set by TCRdb, not the authors. This sample holds 500,000 to 600,000 distinct CDR3 sequences; 27% were observed only once. The leading ten clones occupy about a fifth of the sample.

This clonotype has just a few counts. What this receptor recognizes is not known. Per-base quality was not reported, and no clone a single base away is much larger than it. Donors were a few dozen systemically healthy Caucasian individuals from Russia aged roughly 6 to 100 years. Approximately 9.3 milliliters of peripheral blood were collected from each donor into EDTA-treated Vacutainer tubes. Ficoll-Paque density-gradient centrifugation was used to isolate PBMCs, with at least 7 million per sample. Total RNA, at least 6 micrograms per sample, was extracted from PBMCs with Trizol reagent. For every donor, an aliquot of PBMCs went through flow cytometry to measure the percentages of naive CD45RAhigh/CD27high T cells. V and J lose 7 bases and 5 bases, and a span of 19 bases separates them. The germline V gene encodes CDR1 SGHRS and CDR2 YFSETQ. Measured from the cysteine to the phenylalanine, the CDR3 is 15 residues long. Only the CDR3 part of the read is kept: 45 bases, read in frame from the first base.

The TCR sequence derives from a woman in her seventies in good health. The chain is encoded by TRBV5-1 joined to TRBJ2-1, with no confident D gene call. The material sequenced was blood. The sequence in DNA is TGCGCCAGCCGGCGGAATAGCTGGGTCAACAATGAGCAGTTCTTC. Protein translation: CASRRNSWVNNEQFF.